This entry lists 14 T cell receptor beta chains sequenced from one sample in a study of beta chain features in type 1 diabetes. The isolated RNA, all of it, was reverse transcribed, so expressed TCRB transcripts were what got sequenced. Sequencing used immunoSEQ multiplex PCR; TCRdb keeps in-frame clones, though not all of them. The sample consists of 680,000 or so clones, 15% to 18% of them appearing once. Source material: naive CD4+ T cells from blood. Receptors were obtained from a man younger than 35 in good health.

The J gene is TRBJ2-4, the V gene TRBV28, with 10 bases that match TRBD1. V was pared by 5 bases and J by 1 base, with 8 bases of the junction left unmatched. CDR3 length equals 17 residues. Germline V gene data show CDR1 as MDHEN and CDR2 as SYDVKM. CDR3 protein: CASSLGPGQGAKNIQYF. Written as DNA, the CDR3 is TGTGCCAGCAGTCTCGGCCCGGGACAGGGGGCCAAAAACATTCAGTACTTC.

The V gene is TRBV27, the J gene TRBJ2-7, with TRBD1 as a possible D gene (6 bases). The CDR3 sequence is 14 residues long. CDR1 is MNHEY and CDR2 is SMNVEV in the germline V gene (reference sequence). With 4 bases removed from V and 2 bases from J, the gap between germline ends came to 12 bases. The CDR3 here is CASSSGDSTYEQYF. The CDR3 bases are TGTGCCAGCAGTTCAGGGGATTCAACCTACGAGCAGTACTTC.

A few counts support this clone. The V and J genes are TRBV14 and TRBJ2-7; D may match TRBD1 or TRBD2 (5 bases each). CDR1 SGHDN and CDR2 FVKESK come from the germline V gene. V lost 5 bases and J lost 4, with 12 bases in between. This CDR3 comprises 13 residues. The CDR3 DNA is TGTGCCAGCAGCGTTCGGGACGAATACGAGCAGTACTTC. It translates to CASSVRDEYEQYF.

V gene TRBV9 combines with J gene TRBJ2-1, with a weak D call TRBD1 (6 bases). V lost 5 bases and J 2 bases, leaving 11 bases between the germline ends. Germline CDR1 is SGDLS and CDR2 is YYNGEE. The CDR3 extends over 14 amino acids. The CDR3 nucleotides read TGTGCCAGCAGTTTGGGGGCCCCCTACAATGAGCAGTTCTTC. Protein product: CASSLGAPYNEQFF. The complete variable domain, with remaining parts taken from reference TRBV9 and TRBJ2-1, reads DSGVTQTPKHLITATGQRVTLRCSPRSGDLSVYWYQQSLDQGLQFLIQYYNGEERAKGNILERFSAQQFPDLHSELNLSSLELGDSALYFCASSLGAPYNEQFFGPGTRLTVL.

Only a few counts were recorded for this clone. The V gene is TRBV9, the J gene TRBJ1-2; D is possibly TRBD1 (5 bases). Germline V gives CDR1 SGDLS, CDR2 YYNGEE. The CDR3 sequence is 16 residues long. Trimming took 0 bases from V and 8 from J, leaving 20 bases between them. CDR3 in amino acids: CASSVADRSTKRGYTF. CDR3 coding DNA: TGTGCCAGCAGCGTAGCTGACAGAAGCACTAAGCGGGGCTACACCTTC.

The sample holds a few counts of this clone. This rearrangement joins TRBV19 to TRBJ2-3; 7 bases match TRBD2. The CDR3 has 12 amino acids. V lost 6 bases, J lost 7 bases, and 4 bases stayed unmatched. Per the germline V gene, CDR1 is LNHDA and CDR2 is SQIVND (reference sequence). The CDR3: CASSVGGNTQYF. CDR3 sequence (DNA): TGTGCCAGTAGCGTGGGGGGGAATACGCAGTATTTT.

This clone was seen a handful of times. The chain recombines TRBV28 with TRBJ2-4; D ambiguous. Trimming pared 8 bases from V and 12 bases from J, leaving 23 bases between. The CDR3 totals 14 residues. The germline V gene encodes CDR1 MDHEN and CDR2 SYDVKM. The CDR3 region is CASSKISVGFNQYF. CDR3 coding DNA: TGTGCCAGCTCCAAAATCTCCGTTGGGTTTAATCAGTACTTC.

This chain uses TRBV28 with TRBJ2-3, with 9 positions matching TRBD2. With V trimmed by 6 bases and J by 1 base, 11 bases remained unmatched. This CDR3 is built from 17 residues. Germline values: CDR1 MDHEN, CDR2 SYDVKM. The CDR3 loop is CASSSPVVAGGTDTQYF. Written as DNA, the CDR3 is TGTGCCAGCAGCTCCCCGGTGGTAGCGGGGGGCACAGATACGCAGTATTTT. Full variable domain (missing parts from reference TRBV28 and TRBJ2-3): DVKVTQSSRYLVKRTGEKVFLECVQDMDHENMFWYRQDPGLGLRLIYFSYDVKMKEKGDIPEGYSVSREKKERFSLILESASTNQTSMYLCASSSPVVAGGTDTQYFGPGTRLTVL.

In its sample, this clone was seen a few times. This chain connects TRBV5-6 to TRBJ2-5, with TRBD2 identical over 7 bases. This CDR3 has 13 residues. Germline V gene data show CDR1 as SGHDT and CDR2 as YYEEEE. V lost 5 bases to trimming and J lost 3 bases; unmatched junction nucleotides: 4. The CDR3 loop is CASSREAKETQYF. In nucleotides, the CDR3 is TGTGCCAGCAGTCGGGAGGCTAAAGAGACCCAGTACTTC.

This clone occurred a few times. This chain connects TRBV30 to TRBJ1-1; D gene unclear. The germline CDR1 and CDR2 sequences are GTSNPN and SVGIG (reference sequence). V lost 6 bases and J lost 1, with 9 bases in between. The CDR3 covers 12 residues. The CDR3 region is CACLGWNTEAFF. In DNA, the CDR3 is TGTGCCTGCCTCGGGTGGAACACTGAAGCTTTCTTT.

This clone was counted only a few times. The chain couples TRBV25-1 to TRBJ1-2, with D perhaps matching TRBD1 (6 bases). Germline values: CDR1 MGHDK, CDR2 SYGVNS. The germline V and J ends were trimmed by 5 bases and 0 bases, with 16 bases remaining between them. This CDR3 contains 16 residues. CDR3 bases: TGTGCCAGCAGTAAGGGGGGGCAGGCCGCTAACTATGGCTACACCTTC. Translation: CASSKGGQAANYGYTF.

The chain is built from TRBV25-1 and TRBJ2-5, with 7 bases matching TRBD2. This CDR3 has 16 amino acids. Germline V gene data show CDR1 as MGHDK and CDR2 as SYGVNS. Trimming removed 3 bases from V and 1 base from J; junction bases left unmatched: 8. Here the CDR3 reads CASSEASGKSQETQYF. CDR3 DNA: TGTGCCAGCAGTGAGGCCAGCGGGAAGTCCCAAGAGACCCAGTACTTC.

The chain carries TRBV2 and TRBJ1-6; tentative D call: TRBD1 (5 bases). This CDR3 contains 15 residues. V was trimmed by 8 bases and J by 1 base, leaving 12 bases between them. Germline assignment: CDR1 SNHLY and CDR2 FYNNEI. Here the CDR3 DNA reads TGTGCCAGCTACAGGAGTGGATCCTATAATTCACCCCTCCACTTT. Translation gives CASYRSGSYNSPLHF. The whole variable domain, remainder taken from reference TRBV2 and TRBJ1-6, is EPEVTQTPSHQVTQMGQEVILRCVPISNHLYFYWYRQILGQKVEFLVSFYNNEISEKSEIFDDQFSVERPDGSNFTLKIRSTKLEDSAMYFCASYRSGSYNSPLHFGNGTRLTVT.

The V and J genes are TRBV30 and TRBJ1-5; D is unresolved. Germline CDR1 is GTSNPN and CDR2 is SVGIG (reference sequence). V was cut by 2 bases and J by 7 bases, with 15 bases left in between. The CDR3 consists of 14 residues. CDR3 region: CAWSSLTDHQPQHF. The CDR3 DNA follows: TGTGCCTGGAGTTCTTTAACGGATCACCAGCCCCAGCATTTT.